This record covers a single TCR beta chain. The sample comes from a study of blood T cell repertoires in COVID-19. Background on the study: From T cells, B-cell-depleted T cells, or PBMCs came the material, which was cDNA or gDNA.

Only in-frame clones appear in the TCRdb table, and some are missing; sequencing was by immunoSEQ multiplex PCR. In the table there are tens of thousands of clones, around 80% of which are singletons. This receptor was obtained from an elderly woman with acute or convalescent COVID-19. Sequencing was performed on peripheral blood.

DNA of the CDR3: TGCAGCGTTGTTCTAGCGATCTCCTACGAGCAGTACTTC. Its translation is CSVVLAISYEQYF. The V gene is TRBV29-1, the J gene TRBJ2-7, with D tentatively TRBD2 (6 bases). The CDR3 length is 13 residues. The V gene's germline CDR1 is SQVTM and CDR2 ANQGSEA. V was shortened by 4 bases and J by 0 bases, with 10 bases between the two germline ends.